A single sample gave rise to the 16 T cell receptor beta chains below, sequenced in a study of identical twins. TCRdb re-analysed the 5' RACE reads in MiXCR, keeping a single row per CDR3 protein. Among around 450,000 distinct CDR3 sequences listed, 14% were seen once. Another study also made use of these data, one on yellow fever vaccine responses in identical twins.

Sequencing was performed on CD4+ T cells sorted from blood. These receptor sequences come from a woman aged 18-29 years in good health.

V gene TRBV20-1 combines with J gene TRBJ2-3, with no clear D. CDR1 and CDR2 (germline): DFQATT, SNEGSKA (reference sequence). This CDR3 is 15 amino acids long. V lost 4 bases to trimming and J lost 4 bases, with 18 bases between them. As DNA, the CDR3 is TGCAGTGCTAATTCCGACCATTTAGGTGCAGATACGCAGTATTTT. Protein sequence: CSANSDHLGADTQYF.

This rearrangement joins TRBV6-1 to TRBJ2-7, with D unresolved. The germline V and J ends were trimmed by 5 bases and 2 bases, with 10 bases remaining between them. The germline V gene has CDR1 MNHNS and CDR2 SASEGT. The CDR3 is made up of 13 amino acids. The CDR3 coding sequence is TGTGCCAGCAGTCTCCGGACCACCTACGAGCAGTACTTC. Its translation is CASSLRTTYEQYF.

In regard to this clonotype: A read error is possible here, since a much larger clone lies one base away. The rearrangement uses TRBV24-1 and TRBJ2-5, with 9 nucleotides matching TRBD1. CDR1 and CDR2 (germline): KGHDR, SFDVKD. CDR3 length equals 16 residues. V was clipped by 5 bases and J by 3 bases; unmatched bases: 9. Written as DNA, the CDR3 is TGTGCCACCAGTGGTTGGACAGGGGCGATCGAAGAGACCCAGTACTTC. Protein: CATSGWTGAIEETQYF.

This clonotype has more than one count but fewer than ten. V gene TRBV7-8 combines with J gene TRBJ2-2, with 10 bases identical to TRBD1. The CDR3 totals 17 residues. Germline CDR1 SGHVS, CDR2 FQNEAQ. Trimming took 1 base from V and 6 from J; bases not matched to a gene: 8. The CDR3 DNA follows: TGTGCCAGCAGCTTAGTAGACAGGGGGCTGTCGGCCGGGGAGCTGTTTTTT. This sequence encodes CASSLVDRGLSAGELFF.

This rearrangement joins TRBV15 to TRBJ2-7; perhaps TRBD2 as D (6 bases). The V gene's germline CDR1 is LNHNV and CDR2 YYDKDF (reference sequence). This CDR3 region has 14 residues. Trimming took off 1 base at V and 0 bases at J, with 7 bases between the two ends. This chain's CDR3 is CATSRGGVSYEQYF. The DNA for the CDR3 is TGTGCCACCAGCAGAGGCGGGGTCTCCTACGAGCAGTACTTC.

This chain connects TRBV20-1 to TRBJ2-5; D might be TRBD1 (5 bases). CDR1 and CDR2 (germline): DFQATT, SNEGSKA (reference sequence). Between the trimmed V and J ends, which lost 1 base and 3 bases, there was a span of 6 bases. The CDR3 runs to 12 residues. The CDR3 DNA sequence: TGCAGTGCTAGAGGGACAAAAGAGACCCAGTACTTC. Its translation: CSARGTKETQYF.

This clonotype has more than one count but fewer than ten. For the CDR3, the DNA is TGTGCCAGCTCACCTTCAAGCGGGGGCCAATTCAGTACGCAGTATTTT. Its protein product is CASSPSSGGQFSTQYF. The chain employs TRBV18 and TRBJ2-3; 8 bases map to TRBD2. The CDR3 consists of 16 residues. Germline CDR1 KGHSH, CDR2 LQKENI. After removal of 3 bases from V and 8 bases from J, the junction contained 13 bases not matched to a gene.

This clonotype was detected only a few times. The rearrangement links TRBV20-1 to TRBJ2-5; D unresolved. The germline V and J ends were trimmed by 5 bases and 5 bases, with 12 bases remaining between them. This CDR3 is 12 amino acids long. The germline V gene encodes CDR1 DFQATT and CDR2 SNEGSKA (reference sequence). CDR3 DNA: TGCAGTGCTCCGAACCTCGGGGAGACCCAGTACTTC. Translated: CSAPNLGETQYF.

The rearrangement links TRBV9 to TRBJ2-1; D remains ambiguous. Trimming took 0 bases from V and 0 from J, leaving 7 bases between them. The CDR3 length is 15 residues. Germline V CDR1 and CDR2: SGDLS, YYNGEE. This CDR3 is CASSVDLSSYNEQFF. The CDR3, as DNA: TGTGCCAGCAGCGTAGACCTGAGCTCCTACAATGAGCAGTTCTTC.

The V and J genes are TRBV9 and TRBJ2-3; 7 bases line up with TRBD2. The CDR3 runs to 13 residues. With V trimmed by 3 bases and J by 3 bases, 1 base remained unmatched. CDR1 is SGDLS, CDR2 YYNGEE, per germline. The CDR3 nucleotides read TGTGCCAGCAGCGGTAGCGGGACAGATACGCAGTATTTT. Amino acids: CASSGSGTDTQYF.

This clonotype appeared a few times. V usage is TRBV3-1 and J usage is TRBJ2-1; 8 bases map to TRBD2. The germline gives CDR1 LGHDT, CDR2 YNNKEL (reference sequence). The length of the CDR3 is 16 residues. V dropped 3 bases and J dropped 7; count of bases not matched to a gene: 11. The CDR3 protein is CASSQRAGAGENEQFF. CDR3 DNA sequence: TGTGCCAGCAGCCAGAGAGCGGGGGCGGGAGAAAATGAGCAGTTCTTC.

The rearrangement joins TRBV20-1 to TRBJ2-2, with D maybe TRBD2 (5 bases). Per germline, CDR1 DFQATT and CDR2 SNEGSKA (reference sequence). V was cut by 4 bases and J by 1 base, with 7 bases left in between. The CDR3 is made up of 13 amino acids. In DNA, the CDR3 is TGCAGTGCTACCGGGGAGAACACCGGGGAGCTGTTTTTT. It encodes CSATGENTGELFF.

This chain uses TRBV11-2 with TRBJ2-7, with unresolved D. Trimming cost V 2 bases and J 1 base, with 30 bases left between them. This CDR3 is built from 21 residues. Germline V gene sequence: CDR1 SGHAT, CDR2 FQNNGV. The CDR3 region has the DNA TGTGCCAGCAGCTTACATATAACGATCGGTCAGCGAAAACCCGGATCCTACGAGCAGTACTTC. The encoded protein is CASSLHITIGQRKPGSYEQYF.

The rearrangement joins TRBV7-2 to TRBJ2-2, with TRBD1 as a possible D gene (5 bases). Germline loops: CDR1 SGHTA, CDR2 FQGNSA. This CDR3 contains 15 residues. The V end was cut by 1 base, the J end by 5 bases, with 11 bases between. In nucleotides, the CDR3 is TGTGCCAGCAGCTTAGGGACAACCTTTACCGGGGAGCTGTTTTTT. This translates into CASSLGTTFTGELFF. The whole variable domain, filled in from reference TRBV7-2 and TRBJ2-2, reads GAGVSQSPSNKVTEKGKDVELRCDPISGHTALYWYRQSLGQGLEFLIYFQGNSAPDKSGLPSDRFSAERTGGSVSTLTIQRTQQEDSAVYLCASSLGTTFTGELFFGEGSRLTVL.

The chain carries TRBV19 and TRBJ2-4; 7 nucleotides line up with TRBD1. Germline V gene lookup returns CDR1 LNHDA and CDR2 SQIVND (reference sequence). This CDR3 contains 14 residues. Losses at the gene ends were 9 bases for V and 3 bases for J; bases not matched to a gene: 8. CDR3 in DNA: TGTGCCAGCATAGCTGACAGGGTCAAAAACATTCAGTACTTC. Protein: CASIADRVKNIQYF.

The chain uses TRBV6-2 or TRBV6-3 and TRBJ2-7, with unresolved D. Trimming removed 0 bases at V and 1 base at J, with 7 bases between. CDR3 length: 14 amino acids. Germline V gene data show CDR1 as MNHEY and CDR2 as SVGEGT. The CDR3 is CASSYSRPSYEQYF. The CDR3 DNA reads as TGTGCCAGCAGTTACTCGCGTCCGTCCTACGAGCAGTACTTC.